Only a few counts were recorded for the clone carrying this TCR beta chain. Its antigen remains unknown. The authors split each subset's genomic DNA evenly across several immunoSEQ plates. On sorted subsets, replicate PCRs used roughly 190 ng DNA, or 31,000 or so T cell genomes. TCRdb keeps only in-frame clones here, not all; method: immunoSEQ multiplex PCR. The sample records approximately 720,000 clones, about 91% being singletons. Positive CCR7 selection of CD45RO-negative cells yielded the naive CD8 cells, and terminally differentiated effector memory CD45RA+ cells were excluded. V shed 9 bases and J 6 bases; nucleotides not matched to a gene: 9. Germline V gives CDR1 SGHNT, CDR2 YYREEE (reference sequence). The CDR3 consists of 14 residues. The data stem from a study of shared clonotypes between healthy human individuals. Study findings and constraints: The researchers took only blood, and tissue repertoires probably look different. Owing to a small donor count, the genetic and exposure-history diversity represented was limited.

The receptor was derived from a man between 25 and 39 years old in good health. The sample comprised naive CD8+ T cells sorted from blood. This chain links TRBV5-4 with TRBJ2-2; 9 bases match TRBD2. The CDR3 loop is CAISGSSLAGELFF. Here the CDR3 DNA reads TGTGCCATTAGCGGGAGCTCCCTGGCCGGGGAGCTGTTTTTT.